This T cell receptor (beta chain) derives from a study of T-cell memory formation after mild COVID-19. This clonotype was counted between two and nine times. V lost 1 base to trimming and J lost 5 bases, with 10 bases between them. Germline V lookup: CDR1 SGHDT, CDR2 YYEEEE. The length of the CDR3 is 14 residues. TCRdb used MiXCR to reprocess the 5' RACE reads, holding one entry per CDR3 protein. The sample consists of around 300,000 distinct CDR3 sequences, roughly an eighth of them appearing once. J is TRBJ1-3 and V is TRBV5-6; a weak D match, TRBD1 (5 bases). The TCR was taken from a man between 18 and 29 years old who had mild COVID-19 (a few samples of this study predate the infection). Cell type and time point are not known. Sequenced material: PBMCs or a T cell subset sorted from them (not recorded which). The CDR3 loop reads CASSLSAGRNTIYF. For the CDR3, the DNA is TGTGCCAGCAGCTTGTCGGCGGGACGAAACACCATATATTTT. The full variable domain, with the rest looked up from reference TRBV5-6 and TRBJ1-3, is DAGVTQSPTHLIKTRGQQVTLRCSPKSGHDTVSWYQQALGQGPQFIFQYYEEEERQRGNFPDRFSGHQFPNYSSELNVNALLLGDSALYLCASSLSAGRNTIYFGEGSWLTVV.